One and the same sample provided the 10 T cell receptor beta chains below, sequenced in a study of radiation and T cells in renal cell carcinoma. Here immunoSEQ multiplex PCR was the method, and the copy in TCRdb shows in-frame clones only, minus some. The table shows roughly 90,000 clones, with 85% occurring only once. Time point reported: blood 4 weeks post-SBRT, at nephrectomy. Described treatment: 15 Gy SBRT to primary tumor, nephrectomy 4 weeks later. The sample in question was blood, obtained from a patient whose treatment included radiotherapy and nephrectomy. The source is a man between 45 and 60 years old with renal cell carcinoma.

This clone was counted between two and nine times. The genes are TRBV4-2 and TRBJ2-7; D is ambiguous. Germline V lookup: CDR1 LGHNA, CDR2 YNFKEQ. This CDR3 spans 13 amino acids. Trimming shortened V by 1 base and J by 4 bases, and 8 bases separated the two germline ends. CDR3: CASSQGDRYEQYF. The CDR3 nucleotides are TGTGCCAGCAGCCAAGGGGATCGGTACGAGCAGTACTTC.

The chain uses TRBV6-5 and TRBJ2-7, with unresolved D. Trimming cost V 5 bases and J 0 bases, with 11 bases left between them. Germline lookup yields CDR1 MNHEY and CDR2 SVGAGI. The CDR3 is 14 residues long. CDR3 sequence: CASSPGPDSYEQYF. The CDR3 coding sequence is TGTGCCAGCAGTCCAGGCCCTGACTCCTACGAGCAGTACTTC.

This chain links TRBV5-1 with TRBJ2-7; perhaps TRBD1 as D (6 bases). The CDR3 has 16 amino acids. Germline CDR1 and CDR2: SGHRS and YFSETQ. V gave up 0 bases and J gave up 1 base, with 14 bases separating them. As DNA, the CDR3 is TGCGCCAGCAGCTTGGGCCCCCCAGGACAGTCCTACGAGCAGTACTTC. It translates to CASSLGPPGQSYEQYF.

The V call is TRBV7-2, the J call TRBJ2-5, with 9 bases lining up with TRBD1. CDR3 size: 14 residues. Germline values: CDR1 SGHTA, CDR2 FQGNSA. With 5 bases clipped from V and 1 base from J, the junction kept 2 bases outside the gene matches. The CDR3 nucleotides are TGTGCCAGCAGCCAACAGGGGGCCCAAGAGACCCAGTACTTC. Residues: CASSQQGAQETQYF.

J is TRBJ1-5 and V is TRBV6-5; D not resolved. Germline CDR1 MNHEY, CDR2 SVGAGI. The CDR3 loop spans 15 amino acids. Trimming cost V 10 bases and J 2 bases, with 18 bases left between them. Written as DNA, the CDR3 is TGTGCCACTTCTTTGATGGGTGAGGGCAATCAGCCCCAGCATTTT. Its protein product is CATSLMGEGNQPQHF.

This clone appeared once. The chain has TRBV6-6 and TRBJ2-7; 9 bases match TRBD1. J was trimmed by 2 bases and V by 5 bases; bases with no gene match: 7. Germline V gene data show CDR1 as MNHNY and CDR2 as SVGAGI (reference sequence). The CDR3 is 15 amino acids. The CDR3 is CASSQHRGRTYEQYF. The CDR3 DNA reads TGTGCCAGCAGTCAACACAGGGGGCGAACCTACGAGCAGTACTTC.

CDR3 sequence reads: CASSVQGATEAFF. The DNA for the CDR3 is TGTGCCAGCAGTGTACAGGGGGCCACTGAAGCTTTCTTT. V gene TRBV2 combines with J gene TRBJ1-1; 9 nucleotides match TRBD1. The CDR3 has 13 amino acids. V shed 4 bases and J 4 bases; nucleotides not matched to a gene: 1. CDR1 is SNHLY and CDR2 is FYNNEI in the germline V gene.

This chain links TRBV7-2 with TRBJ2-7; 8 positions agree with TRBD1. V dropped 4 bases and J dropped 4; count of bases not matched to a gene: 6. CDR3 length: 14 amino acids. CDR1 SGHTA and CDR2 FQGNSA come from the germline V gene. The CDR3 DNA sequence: TGTGCCAGCAGCTACCGGGACAGGTTATACGAGCAGTACTTC. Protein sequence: CASSYRDRLYEQYF.

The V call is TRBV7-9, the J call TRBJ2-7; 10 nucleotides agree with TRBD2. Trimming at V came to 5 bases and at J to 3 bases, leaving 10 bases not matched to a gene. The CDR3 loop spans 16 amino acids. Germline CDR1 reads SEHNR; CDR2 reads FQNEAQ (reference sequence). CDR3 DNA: TGTGCCAGCAGCCCAAGAGGGACTAGCGTTCACTACGAGCAGTACTTC. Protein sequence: CASSPRGTSVHYEQYF.

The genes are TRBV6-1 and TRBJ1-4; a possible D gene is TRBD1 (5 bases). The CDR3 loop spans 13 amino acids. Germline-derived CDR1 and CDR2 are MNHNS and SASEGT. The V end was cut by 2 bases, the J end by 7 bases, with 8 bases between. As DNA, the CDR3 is TGTGCCAGCAGTGAATATACAGGTGAAAAACTGTTTTTT. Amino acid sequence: CASSEYTGEKLFF.